Listed below are T cell receptor beta chains from one sample, sequenced in a study of blood T cells in healthy people across ages. TCRdb passed the 5' RACE reads through MiXCR, listing each CDR3 protein once. Here the sample spans fewer than 2 million distinct CDR3 sequences, 30% to 40% being singletons. The specimen sequenced was blood. The receptors come from a human donor in good health. The CDR3 runs from the conserved cysteine through the conserved F or W. The D gene is left open where the match is weak. Expanded clones get a size class; other rows say once, few or many, or leave the size out.

clone size	V gene	J gene	D gene	CDR3 DNA	CDR3 protein
-	TRBV5-1	TRBJ1-5	TRBD1	TGCGCCAGCAGCCCCGGGACAGGGAAATTCCAGCCCCAGCATTTT	CASSPGTGKFQPQHF
-	TRBV11-2	TRBJ2-6	-	TGTGTCAGCAGCCCAGATCACTCTGGGGCCAACGTCCTGACTTTC	CVSSPDHSGANVLTF
-	TRBV12-5	TRBJ2-1	TRBD2	TGTGCTAGTGGTTTGGTTGGACTAGCGGGGGGGCCGGATCAAGGGGTTGAGCAGTTCTTC	CASGLVGLAGGPDQGVEQFF
once	TRBV5-1	TRBJ2-1	-	TGCGCCAGCAGCTTGGCCGGGAGATTCGAGCAGTTCTTC	CASSLAGRFEQFF
-	TRBV20-1	TRBJ2-7	TRBD1	TGCAGTGCCCAAGGACAGGGGGTCACCTACGAGCAGTACTTC	CSAQGQGVTYEQYF
-	TRBV13	TRBJ1-2	-	TGTGCCAGCAGCTTAGGTCTTGGACACGGCTATGGCTACACCTTC	CASSLGLGHGYGYTF
-	TRBV21-1	TRBJ2-2	-	TGTGCCAGCAGCAGGGACAGGGTGTGTTCGGACACCGGGGAGCTGTTTTTT	CASSRDRVCSDTGELFF
-	TRBV7-8	TRBJ1-5	TRBD1	TGTGCCAGCAGACCAGACAGGGGGAACCAGCCCCAGCATTTT	CASRPDRGNQPQHF
-	TRBV20-1	TRBJ2-5	TRBD2	TGCAGTGCTGACCCTAATTTGGGCGGGGGACACCAAGAGACCCAGTACTTC	CSADPNLGGGHQETQYF
-	TRBV20-1	TRBJ1-1	-	TGCAGTGCTAGTTTGGGATACAACACTGAAGCTTTCTTT	CSASLGYNTEAFF
many	TRBV7-2	TRBJ2-7	-	TGTGCCAGCAGCTTTCCCGGGGGCTCCTACGAGCAGTACTTC	CASSFPGGSYEQYF
few	TRBV7-2	TRBJ1-1	-	TGTGCCAGCAGCTTAGCGCCTGTAGGGATGAACACTGAAGCTTTCTTT	CASSLAPVGMNTEAFF
few	TRBV19	TRBJ2-7	-	TGTGCCAGTAGTGAGTACGGGGTGGGCGAGCAGTACTTC	CASSEYGVGEQYF
-	TRBV27	TRBJ2-7	TRBD2	TGTGCCAGCAGCCTCCGGGGGGAAGGCCTCTACGAGCAGTACTTC	CASSLRGEGLYEQYF
once	TRBV4-3	TRBJ2-3	-	TGCGCCAGCAGCCGAGGGCAGGGACCCCCCGATACGCAGTATTTT	CASSRGQGPPDTQYF
once	TRBV5-1	TRBJ1-2	-	TGCGCCAGCAGCGATCAAGGACAGAACTATGGCTACACCTTC	CASSDQGQNYGYTF
-	TRBV5-1	TRBJ1-5	-	TGCGCCAGCAGCCCTGGGACCGAATTCCATCAGCCCCAGCATTTT	CASSPGTEFHQPQHF
-	TRBV20-1	TRBJ2-7	-	TGCAGTGCTAGTGGGCCGATGCTTTCCTACGAGCAGTACTTC	CSASGPMLSYEQYF
-	TRBV12-3/TRBV12-4	TRBJ2-6	TRBD1	TGTGCCAGCAGTGGGACAGCACTTTCAAGGATTGGCTCTGGGGCCAACGTCCTGACTTTC	CASSGTALSRIGSGANVLTF
once	TRBV4-2	TRBJ1-1	-	TGTGCCAGCAGCCAAGAGAACGTCGGCGGGGGGGCAGCTTTCTTT	CASSQENVGGGAAFF
few	TRBV9	TRBJ2-1	-	TGTGCCAGCAGCGTAGCGGCAGGGTCATACAATGAGCAGTTCTTC	CASSVAAGSYNEQFF
once	TRBV20-1	TRBJ2-7	-	TGCAGTGCTATGCGGGGCTCCTACGAGCAGTACTTC	CSAMRGSYEQYF
-	TRBV28	TRBJ2-3	-	TGTGCCAGCAGTGAAGGCAACCCGGATACGAAGTATTTT	CASSEGNPDTKYF
-	TRBV3-1	TRBJ1-6	TRBD1	TGTGCCAGCAGCCAATCAGGGGGCGAAAGTTCACCCCTCCACTTT	CASSQSGGESSPLHF
-	TRBV4-1	TRBJ1-1	-	TGCGCCAGCAGCCACGGACCTGGGCGCTTCCTTGAAGCTTTCTTT	CASSHGPGRFLEAFF
few	TRBV7-9	TRBJ2-5	-	TGTGCCAGCAGCTGGTTAGGGCAAGAGACCCAGTACTTC	CASSWLGQETQYF
few	TRBV12-3/TRBV12-4	TRBJ2-3	-	TGTGCCAGCAGTCTCCGGGACCTTGATACGCAGTATTTT	CASSLRDLDTQYF
-	TRBV15	TRBJ2-5	-	TGTGCCACCAGCAGATCCCCGACGTGCGGGGGCGGGACCCAGTACTTC	CATSRSPTCGGGTQYF
-	TRBV13	TRBJ2-1	-	TGTGCCAGCAACGCGTGGACTAACTACAATGAGCAGTTCTTC	CASNAWTNYNEQFF
-	TRBV7-2	TRBJ1-2	TRBD1	TGTGCCAGCAGCTTAGTACAGGGGGCTGGCTACACCTTC	CASSLVQGAGYTF
-	TRBV29-1	TRBJ2-7	-	TGCAGCGTTGGGAACGGGGGAAGCTCCTACGAGCAGTACTTC	CSVGNGGSSYEQYF
few	TRBV7-2	TRBJ2-7	-	TGTGCCAGCAGCTTAAATACGTTCGAGCAGTACTTC	CASSLNTFEQYF
few	TRBV7-2	TRBJ1-1	-	TGTGCCAGCAGCTCCGGGAGAACAGGGAGAACTGAAGCTTTCTTT	CASSSGRTGRTEAFF
-	TRBV3-1	TRBJ2-1	-	TGTGCCAGCAGAGACGTTGCCTACAATGAGCAGTTCTTC	CASRDVAYNEQFF
few	TRBV6-2/TRBV6-3	TRBJ2-5	TRBD2	TGTGCCAGCAGTTACACAACAGCCCTCAAACTAGCGGGGGACCTAAATAACCAAGAGACCCAGTACTTC	CASSYTTALKLAGDLNNQETQYF
-	TRBV6-5	TRBJ2-7	-	TGTGCCAGCAGCCCCGAGAGGGGACGGTACGAGCAGTACTTC	CASSPERGRYEQYF
-	TRBV4-3	TRBJ2-5	TRBD2	TGCGCCAGCAGCCAAGTGCGGACTAGCGGGGCAGAGACCCAGTACTTC	CASSQVRTSGAETQYF
-	TRBV20-1	TRBJ2-1	-	TGCAGTGCTAGGTACAGGGCCTTCGGTGAGCAGTTCTTC	CSARYRAFGEQFF
few	TRBV4-3	TRBJ2-3	-	TGCGCCAGCAGCCAGCCCTCAGGCGGGGTGAGGACAGATACGCAGTATTTT	CASSQPSGGVRTDTQYF
once	TRBV7-9	TRBJ1-1	TRBD1	TGTGCCAGCAGCTCTAGGGACAGGGGCACGAACACTGAAGCTTTCTTT	CASSSRDRGTNTEAFF
few	TRBV5-1	TRBJ2-7	-	TGCGCCAGCAGCTTGGCGCGCGAAGGACAGACCTCCTACGAGCAGTACTTC	CASSLAREGQTSYEQYF